This T cell receptor (beta chain) appears in the sequencing data of a study of T-cell memory formation after mild COVID-19. The study, taken as a whole, reports: Memory sampled before infection contained some responding clones, suggesting cross-reactive memory joined. CM and EM subsets held most contracting CD4+ clones; EMRA held CD8+ ones. Clones contracting day 15 to 85 were balanced CD4/CD8; later expanders leaned CD4+.

TCR alpha and TCR beta cDNA libraries carrying sample barcodes and UMIs were produced by 5'RACE using constant-segment primers. TCRdb itself ran the 5' RACE reads through MiXCR, one entry per CDR3 protein. The sample carries some 160,000 distinct CDR3 sequences, roughly 13% recorded once. On this clonotype itself: Its target is unknown.

In germline, CDR1 is SGHAT, CDR2 FQNNGV. This CDR3 is built from 14 residues. V was pared by 3 bases and J by 6 bases, with 5 bases of the junction left unmatched. Sequencing used PBMCs or a T cell subset sorted from them (not recorded which). The source of this sequence is a man in his late teens or twenties who had mild COVID-19 (a few samples of this study predate the infection). Cell type and time point are not known. The chain joins TRBV11-2 to TRBJ2-3; 8 bases line up with TRBD2. CDR3 bases: TGTGCCAGCAGCTTCCTTAGCGGGGAGGATACGCAGTATTTT. Its translation: CASSFLSGEDTQYF.